These 11 T cell receptor beta chains came from one sample sequenced in a study of T cell responses to AZD1222 COVID-19 vaccine. Sequencing used immunoSEQ multiplex PCR; TCRdb keeps in-frame clones, though not all of them. The sample contains 150,000 or so clones, about 91% of which appear only once. Sequenced material: peripheral blood, taken 28 days after the second AZD1222 dose. These receptors all come from an adult who received the AZD1222 COVID-19 vaccine.

CDR3 loop: CASSSGKTGRPPWNTEAFF. CDR3 DNA sequence: TGTGCCAGCAGTTCGGGGAAGACAGGGCGCCCACCATGGAACACTGAAGCTTTCTTT. The rearrangement links TRBV6-2 or TRBV6-3 to TRBJ1-1; 7 nucleotides agree with TRBD1. Germline V CDR1 and CDR2: MNHEY, SVGEGT. V trimming: 4 bases; J trimming: 1 base; junction bases outside the gene matches: 18. This CDR3 is built from 19 residues.

The V call is TRBV6-6, the J call TRBJ2-7, with TRBD2 identical over 7 bases. The V gene's germline CDR1 is MNHNY and CDR2 SVGAGI (reference sequence). V was pared by 5 bases and J by 2 bases, with 18 bases of the junction left unmatched. This CDR3 is 18 amino acids long. The chain's CDR3 is CASSRLGLGVAAPYEQYF. CDR3 DNA sequence: TGTGCCAGCAGTCGCCTAGGACTAGGTGTAGCGGCCCCCTACGAGCAGTACTTC.

This clone was counted a single time. The rearrangement links TRBV11-3 to TRBJ1-1; D unclear. This CDR3 contains 14 residues. CDR1 is SGHNT, CDR2 YENEEA, per germline. Trimming pared 0 bases from V and 4 bases from J, leaving 9 bases between. CDR3 sequence (DNA): TGTGCCAGCAGCTTAGATCTGGCAGCCACTGAAGCTTTCTTT. This translates into CASSLDLAATEAFF.

This clone was detected a few times. The V call is TRBV19, the J call TRBJ2-7; TRBD1 might be the D (5 bases). CDR1 and CDR2 from the germline V gene are LNHDA and SQIVND (reference sequence). The length of the CDR3 is 13 residues. V shed 2 bases and J shed 6 bases, with 11 bases lying between them. As DNA, the CDR3 is TGTGCCAGTAGTATAAGGACCCAGGGCGAGCAGTACTTC. This encodes CASSIRTQGEQYF.

V gene TRBV6-2 or TRBV6-3 combines with J gene TRBJ2-2, with D maybe TRBD1 (7 bases). The CDR3 is 16 residues long. Germline V lookup: CDR1 MNHEY, CDR2 SVGEGT. V shed 6 bases and J shed 4 bases, with 18 bases lying between them. The CDR3 protein is CASSLIQGGGTGELFF. The DNA for the CDR3 is TGTGCCAGCAGCCTCATCCAGGGGGGAGGCACCGGGGAGCTGTTTTTT.

The chain couples TRBV29-1 to TRBJ1-1; 7 nucleotides agree with TRBD1. V dropped 4 bases and J dropped 1; count of bases not matched to a gene: 6. CDR3 length: 14 amino acids. The germline CDR1 and CDR2 sequences are SQVTM and ANQGSEA. The CDR3, as DNA: TGCAGCGTTGCCCCAACAGGGGCGAACACTGAAGCTTTCTTT. Protein sequence: CSVAPTGANTEAFF.

The chain combines TRBV6-5 with TRBJ1-6, with 9 bases aligning to TRBD1. CDR1 is MNHEY, CDR2 SVGAGI, per germline. V shed 2 bases, J shed 10 bases, and the junction held 9 bases outside the gene matches. The CDR3 is made up of 16 amino acids. The CDR3 is CASSYGTGKKISPLHF. DNA for the CDR3: TGTGCCAGCAGTTACGGGACAGGGAAGAAGATCTCACCCCTCCACTTT.

This clone was detected only a few times. The V call is TRBV30, the J call TRBJ2-1; D unclear. Germline CDR1 reads GTSNPN; CDR2 reads SVGIG (reference sequence). There are 15 residues in the CDR3. Trimming stripped 4 bases from V and 6 bases from J, with 19 bases between. The CDR3 DNA reads TGTGCCTGGAACAAATTCCGGCTAGGTGGCAATGAGCAGTTCTTC. It translates to CAWNKFRLGGNEQFF.

This chain joins TRBV5-3 and TRBJ1-2; D gene unclear. TRBV5-3 is sorted into the ORF group, with uncertain function. V was trimmed by 4 bases and J by 6 bases, leaving 10 bases between them. The CDR3 runs 12 residues. This CDR3 is CARSPGEDGYTF. The CDR3 bases are TGTGCCAGAAGCCCGGGAGAGGATGGCTACACCTTC.

This chain joins TRBV7-3 and TRBJ2-7; D is unclear. The CDR3 extends over 12 amino acids. V was pared by 5 bases and J by 7 bases, with 12 bases between. Germline values: CDR1 SGHTA, CDR2 FQGTGA. CDR3 loop: CASSLPPGEQYF. The CDR3 DNA follows: TGTGCCAGCAGCCTCCCCCCGGGTGAGCAGTACTTC.

The chain joins TRBV5-1 to TRBJ1-1; D might be TRBD1 (5 bases). Germline loops: CDR1 SGHRS, CDR2 YFSETQ. The germline V and J ends were trimmed by 0 bases and 4 bases, with 19 bases remaining between them. The CDR3 spans 17 residues. CDR3 bases: TGCGCCAGCAGCTTGGAACATATTGACTACGGGGGCACTGAAGCTTTCTTT. This encodes CASSLEHIDYGGTEAFF.